This TCR beta chain was retrieved from a study of T-cell reconstitution after alpha-beta-depleted transplantation in children. Overall study findings and caveats: The study reportedly traced alpha-beta T cells about two months after transplant to several hundred expanded graft clones. Newly made T cells mostly supplied T-cell counts and diversity one year after transplant. Surviving recipient T cells and thymic progenitors underlay high day-60 TCRbeta diversity in some patients.

As to this clonotype: Antigen: not known.

This sample's TCRbeta library carried unique molecular identifier barcodes. TCRdb analysed the PCR reads with MiXCR anew, one entry per CDR3 protein. The repertoire includes about 240,000 distinct CDR3 sequences, 25% of them detected once, and roughly 2.6% sits in the top ten. The CDR3 length is 15 residues. V was trimmed by 3 bases and J by 2 bases, leaving 16 bases between them. The V gene's germline CDR1 is SQVTM and CDR2 ANQGSEA. The TCR originated in a girl aged 2-10 years with Fanconi anemia, due to receive a stem cell transplant. The chain joins TRBV29-1 to TRBJ1-1; D is undetermined. This specimen was PBMCs, taken before TCRalphabeta/CD19-depleted stem cell transplant. The CDR3 DNA reads as TGCAGCGTTGACCTAAGAACCTCCCCAAACACTGAAGCTTTCTTT. It specifies CSVDLRTSPNTEAFF.